A selection of T cell receptor beta chains follows, all from one sample in a study of blood T cell repertoires in COVID-19. Clones were sequenced by immunoSEQ multiplex PCR, and TCRdb holds only the in-frame ones, with some missing. The top ten hold about 5% of the sample, which has 70,000 to 95,000 clones, around 89% seen once. Sequencing was carried out using peripheral blood. Receptor source: a woman older than 75 with active COVID-19. Each CDR3 is given with its conserved first and last residue. D genes are given only for firm matches. Size is stated for part of the rows, as once, few or many counts, or as a class when the clone is expanded.

TRBV13	TRBJ2-3	-	-	CASSLSIAEDTQYF	TGTGCCAGCAGCTTAAGCATAGCCGAAGATACGCAGTATTTT
TRBV28	TRBJ2-7	TRBD2	-	CASSTMTSGRREQYF	TGTGCCAGCAGTACTATGACTAGCGGGAGGCGCGAGCAGTACTTC
TRBV29-1	TRBJ1-1	-	-	CSVQGTKNTEAFF	TGCAGCGTCCAGGGGACGAAGAACACTGAAGCTTTCTTT
TRBV11-2	TRBJ2-1	-	-	CASSLDGGRVEQFF	TGTGCCAGCAGCTTAGACGGCGGGCGCGTTGAGCAGTTCTTC
TRBV6-5	TRBJ1-1	-	-	CASTGDTEAFF	TGTGCCAGCACCGGTGACACTGAAGCTTTCTTT
TRBV28	TRBJ1-2	-	-	CASSLEAGYTF	TGTGCCAGCAGTTTAGAGGCTGGCTACACCTTC
TRBV19	TRBJ2-2	-	-	CASHREFSGELFF	TGTGCCAGCCACCGGGAATTTTCCGGGGAGCTGTTTTTT
TRBV7-8	TRBJ2-6	-	-	CASSLHFRSGANVLTF	TGTGCCAGCAGCTTACACTTCAGGTCTGGGGCCAACGTCCTGACTTTC
TRBV15	TRBJ2-1	-	-	CATSRGGEYGTDDNEQFF	TGTGCCACCAGCAGAGGGGGGGAGTACGGGACAGATGACAATGAGCAGTTCTTC
TRBV27	TRBJ2-7	-	-	CASSHGSGYEQYF	TGTGCCAGCAGTCACGGGAGCGGCTACGAGCAGTACTTC
TRBV3-1/TRBV3-2	TRBJ2-1	TRBD2	-	CASSPKPTSGNEQFF	TGTGCCAGCAGCCCGAAGCCGACTAGCGGCAATGAGCAGTTCTTC
TRBV6-2/TRBV6-3	TRBJ1-5	-	once	CASSYSTSGQPQHF	TGTGCCAGCAGTTACTCAACAAGTGGTCAGCCCCAGCATTTT
TRBV14	TRBJ2-1	-	once	CASSRAQQSYNEQFF	TGTGCCAGCAGCCGGGCACAGCAGTCCTACAATGAGCAGTTCTTC
TRBV7-9	TRBJ1-5	-	once	CASSLGGGQPQHF	TGTGCCAGCAGCTTAGGCGGGGGTCAGCCCCAGCATTTT
TRBV18	TRBJ2-7	TRBD2	-	CASSPSWTSGYEQYF	TGTGCCAGCTCACCATCATGGACTAGCGGCTACGAGCAGTACTTC
TRBV7-2	TRBJ2-7	TRBD2	-	CASSSVAGIYEQYF	TGTGCCAGCAGCTCTGTAGCGGGTATCTACGAGCAGTACTTC
TRBV30	TRBJ1-5	-	-	CAWSDRLDQPQHF	TGTGCCTGGAGCGACAGGCTAGATCAGCCCCAGCATTTT
TRBV18	TRBJ2-7	-	-	CASSQQVQYEQYF	TGTGCCAGCTCACAACAGGTGCAATACGAGCAGTACTTC
TRBV19	TRBJ1-1	TRBD1	-	CATAQGSTEAFF	TGTGCCACCGCACAGGGGAGCACTGAAGCTTTCTTT